The 23 T cell receptor beta chains in this list originate from one sample, sequenced in a study of T cell clones after liver transplantation. TCRdb's table, derived via immunoSEQ multiplex PCR, lists solely in-frame clones and lacks some. This table has more than 95,000 clones, around four fifths appearing once. Sample: CD4+ T cells from blood, taken before liver transplant. Source of these receptors: a human donor who received a liver transplant.

The chain is built from TRBV14 and TRBJ2-1; no definite D call. The CDR3 contains 13 residues. With 4 bases removed from V and 5 bases from J, the gap between germline ends came to 9 bases. Germline CDR1 is SGHDN and CDR2 is FVKESK. CDR3 residues: CASSPRTNNEQFF. Written as DNA, the CDR3 is TGTGCCAGCAGCCCCCGGACGAACAATGAGCAGTTCTTC.

About this clone: The junction differs from germline at one of its ends, possibly a read error. The chain is built from TRBV5-1 and TRBJ2-5; D may be TRBD2 (6 bases). Germline V lookup: CDR1 SGHRS, CDR2 YFSETQ. CDR3 length equals 14 residues. In DNA, the CDR3 is TGCGCCAGCAGTTTGGGACTCCCCCCAGAGACCCAGTACTTC. The encoded protein is CASSLGLPPETQYF.

The chain combines TRBV11-2 with TRBJ1-2; D possibly corresponds to TRBD1 (6 bases). Germline V gene sequence: CDR1 SGHAT, CDR2 FQNNGV. The length of the CDR3 is 17 residues. The V gene lost 5 bases and the J gene lost 5 bases, with 24 bases spanning the gap. CDR3 in amino acids: CASSNRWSGARIYGYTF. The CDR3 DNA follows: TGTGCCAGCAGCAACCGATGGTCGGGGGCGCGGATTTATGGCTACACCTTC.

This chain connects TRBV18 to TRBJ1-1; 12 bases match TRBD1. This CDR3 region has 19 residues. Germline V lookup: CDR1 KGHSH, CDR2 LQKENI. The trim removed 6 bases at V and 3 bases at J, leaving 17 bases unmatched. CDR3 region: CASSPGQGAIPNRYTEAFF. The CDR3 nucleotides are TGTGCCAGCTCCCCGGGACAGGGGGCGATCCCCAACCGGTACACTGAAGCTTTCTTT.

The chain combines TRBV30 with TRBJ2-2; D gene ambiguous. This CDR3 has 13 residues. V was clipped by 4 bases and J by 1 base, with 7 bases between them. The germline CDR1 and CDR2 sequences are GTSNPN and SVGIG (reference sequence). CDR3: CAWNMLNTGELFF. The CDR3 DNA is TGTGCCTGGAACATGCTGAACACCGGGGAGCTGTTTTTT.

The sample holds a few counts of this clone. The rearrangement uses TRBV28 and TRBJ2-7, with 7 positions matching TRBD1. The junction had 9 bases not matched to a gene; V was cut back by 6 bases and J by 4 bases. The V gene's germline CDR1 is MDHEN and CDR2 SYDVKM. The CDR3 contains 14 residues. The DNA for the CDR3 is TGTGCCAGCAGCAAAACAGGGGTAGGGTACGAGCAGTACTTC. Translation: CASSKTGVGYEQYF.

The V call is TRBV5-4, the J call TRBJ2-6; D not resolved. V lost 2 bases, J lost 0 bases, and 3 bases lay in between. The CDR3 has 14 amino acids. CDR1 is SGHNT and CDR2 is YYREEE in the germline V gene (reference sequence). Here the CDR3 reads CASSFDSGANVLTF. For the CDR3, the DNA is TGTGCCAGCAGCTTCGACTCTGGGGCCAACGTCCTGACTTTC.

The gene calls are TRBV5-5 and TRBJ1-2; 10 nucleotides line up with TRBD1. The germline V gene encodes CDR1 SGHKS and CDR2 YYEKEE (reference sequence). The CDR3 loop spans 17 amino acids. V dropped 2 bases and J dropped 8; count of bases not matched to a gene: 15. The CDR3 sequence: CASSFQLSTGGAGGYTF. As DNA, the CDR3 is TGTGCCAGCAGCTTCCAGCTATCGACAGGGGGCGCGGGAGGCTACACCTTC.

The CDR3 spells CASSLMNREETQYF. DNA of the CDR3: TGTGCCAGCAGCTTGATGAACAGGGAAGAGACCCAGTACTTC. This chain links TRBV7-8 with TRBJ2-5, with a possible D match to TRBD1 (6 bases). V was shortened by 3 bases and J by 3 bases, with 11 bases between the two germline ends. The CDR3 totals 14 residues. Germline CDR1 reads SGHVS; CDR2 reads FQNEAQ.

The chain has TRBV18 and TRBJ2-1, with 7 bases that match TRBD1. V dropped 3 bases and J dropped 9; count of bases not matched to a gene: 11. Germline assignment: CDR1 KGHSH and CDR2 LQKENI. CDR3 length: 15 residues. CDR3 nucleotide sequence: TGTGCCAGCTCACCGGCTAAGGGGGCGTCTAGTGAGCAGTTCTTC. Amino acid sequence: CASSPAKGASSEQFF.

Concerning this clone itself: This specimen includes other DNA sequences encoding the same CDR3. The J gene is TRBJ2-7, the V gene TRBV4-2, with D unclear. This CDR3 contains 15 residues. Germline values: CDR1 LGHNA, CDR2 YNFKEQ. Trimming took off 0 bases at V and 3 bases at J, with 12 bases between the two ends. CDR3 coding DNA: TGTGCCAGCAGCCAAGATCTCGCCAGCCGCTACGAGCAGTACTTC. This sequence encodes CASSQDLASRYEQYF.

The rearrangement links TRBV7-9 to TRBJ1-1; TRBD1 matches 8 bases. V shed 10 bases, J shed 10 bases, and the junction held 5 bases outside the gene matches. Per the germline V gene, CDR1 is SEHNR and CDR2 is FQNEAQ (reference sequence). The CDR3 runs 10 residues. The CDR3 sequence is CATDRGRAFF. The CDR3 DNA is TGTGCCACCGACAGGGGACGAGCTTTCTTT. Complete variable domain (other parts from reference TRBV7-9 and TRBJ1-1): DTGVSQNPRHKITKRGQNVTFRCDPISEHNRLYWYRQTLGQGPEFLTYFQNEAQLEKSRLLSDRFSAERPKGSFSTLEIQRTEQGDSAMYLCATDRGRAFFGQGTRLTVV.

This clone is a singleton in its sample. This rearrangement joins TRBV5-6 to TRBJ2-7; the match to TRBD1 covers 9 bases. The CDR3 is 14 residues long. Germline V lookup: CDR1 SGHDT, CDR2 YYEEEE. Trimming removed 4 bases from V and 4 bases from J; junction bases left unmatched: 6. CDR3 sequence (DNA): TGTGCCAGCAGCCAACAGGGGGCGCGTTACGAGCAGTACTTC. This encodes CASSQQGARYEQYF.

The V call is TRBV30, the J call TRBJ2-3; 8 bases line up with TRBD2. Looked up from germline, CDR1 is GTSNPN and CDR2 is SVGIG (reference sequence). Unmatched junction bases numbered 7, after V lost 2 bases and J lost 0 bases. The CDR3 has 16 amino acids. The CDR3 loop is CAWSLKAGASTDTQYF. The CDR3 DNA sequence: TGTGCCTGGAGTCTTAAAGCGGGAGCTAGCACAGATACGCAGTATTTT. Full variable domain (rest looked up from reference TRBV30 and TRBJ2-3): SQTIHQWPATLVQPVGSPLSLECTVEGTSNPNLYWYRQAAGRGLQLLFYSVGIGQISSEVPQNLSASRPQDRQFILSSKKLLLSDSGFYLCAWSLKAGASTDTQYFGPGTRLTVL.

The chain couples TRBV20-1 to TRBJ2-5; D gene uncertain. The CDR3 contains 11 residues. Germline CDR1 and CDR2: DFQATT and SNEGSKA (reference sequence). The CDR3 reads CSWRSQETQYF. CDR3 DNA: TGCTCTTGGCGGTCTCAAGAGACCCAGTACTTC.

This clone came up a few times. The chain employs TRBV9 and TRBJ2-3; 7 bases map to TRBD2. The ends lost 0 bases at V and 1 base at J; junction bases unmatched: 2. The CDR3 loop spans 15 amino acids. The germline V gene has CDR1 SGDLS and CDR2 YYNGEE. DNA of the CDR3: TGTGCCAGCAGCGTAGTAGCGGGCCGCACAGATACGCAGTATTTT. Translation gives CASSVVAGRTDTQYF.

The chain recombines TRBV19 with TRBJ2-3, with 8 nucleotides matching TRBD2. Germline V gene sequence: CDR1 LNHDA, CDR2 SQIVND (reference sequence). The CDR3 runs 13 residues. The CDR3 reads CSTGGPRADTQYF. DNA of the CDR3: TGTTCAACGGGGGGGCCCCGAGCAGATACGCAGTATTTT.

This rearrangement joins TRBV7-9 to TRBJ2-1, with 7 bases lining up with TRBD1. Germline V gene lookup returns CDR1 SEHNR and CDR2 FQNEAQ (reference sequence). The CDR3 covers 13 residues. Germline trimming cut 5 bases from V and 10 bases from J; bases unmatched to any gene: 8. CDR3 residues: CASSRDRVGEQFF. In nucleotides, the CDR3 is TGTGCCAGCAGCCGCGACAGGGTCGGAGAGCAGTTCTTC. Full variable domain (missing parts from reference TRBV7-9 and TRBJ2-1): DTGVSQNPRHKITKRGQNVTFRCDPISEHNRLYWYRQTLGQGPEFLTYFQNEAQLEKSRLLSDRFSAERPKGSFSTLEIQRTEQGDSAMYLCASSRDRVGEQFFGPGTRLTVL.

The chain joins TRBV10-3 to TRBJ2-2, with a possible D match to TRBD2 (5 bases). Trimming removed 7 bases from V and 4 bases from J, with 13 bases in between. CDR1 and CDR2 (germline): ENHRY, SYGVKD. CDR3 size: 14 residues. The CDR3 nucleotides read TGTGCCATCAAAACTGGACTGAGCACCGGGGAGCTGTTTTTT. Residues: CAIKTGLSTGELFF.

J is TRBJ1-1 and V is TRBV18, with 9 nucleotides matching TRBD1. The germline V gene has CDR1 KGHSH and CDR2 LQKENI. With 4 bases clipped from V and 11 bases from J, the junction kept 17 bases outside the gene matches. CDR3 length equals 16 residues. CDR3 bases: TGTGCCAGCTCACGAATCACAGGGGGCGGAATAAGTAGGGCTTTCTTT. Translated, it gives CASSRITGGGISRAFF. Full variable domain (remainder filled in from reference TRBV18 and TRBJ1-1): NAGVMQNPRHLVRRRGQEARLRCSPMKGHSHVYWYRQLPEEGLKFMVYLQKENIIDESGMPKERFSAEFPKEGPSILRIQQVVRGDSAAYFCASSRITGGGISRAFFGQGTRLTVV.

J is TRBJ1-1 and V is TRBV5-4; TRBD1 is a possible D gene (5 bases). CDR1 and CDR2 (germline): SGHNT, YYREEE (reference sequence). V was shortened by 3 bases and J by 1 base, with 7 bases between the two germline ends. The CDR3 covers 13 residues. The CDR3 here is CASSWDGNTEAFF. CDR3 coding DNA: TGTGCCAGCAGCTGGGACGGGAACACTGAAGCTTTCTTT.

The table lists this clone with a count of one. The V call is TRBV7-3, the J call TRBJ1-4; D gene unclear. Germline V CDR1 and CDR2: SGHTA, FQGTGA. The CDR3 runs 13 residues. V lost 5 bases, J lost 7 bases, and 11 bases lay in between. The CDR3 coding sequence is TGTGCCAGCAGCCGCGTAAATGGTGAAAAACTGTTTTTT. Translation: CASSRVNGEKLFF.

The chain recombines TRBV29-1 with TRBJ1-2; no clear D gene. Trimming took 4 bases from V and 10 from J, leaving 13 bases between them. Germline assignment: CDR1 SQVTM and CDR2 ANQGSEA. The length of the CDR3 is 11 residues. CDR3 sequence reads: CSVVVGQYYTF. The CDR3 DNA sequence: TGCAGCGTTGTAGTAGGGCAGTACTACACCTTC.